This TCR beta chain originates from a study of cytomegalovirus exposure and HLA in healthy donors. Overall study findings and caveats: For most TCR sequences rarity was the rule, although some public TCRs occurred in many donors. According to the study, roughly 160 TCR beta chains were cytomegalovirus-associated. CMV antigen specificity of a few CMV-associated chains was confirmed in vitro.

Assay: immunoSEQ multiplex PCR; the TCRdb copy retains only in-frame clones and omits some. The sample carries tens of thousands of clones, 90% to 95% recorded once. The germline V and J ends were trimmed by 2 bases and 3 bases, with 8 bases remaining between them. Germline loops: CDR1 MNHEY, CDR2 SMNVEV (reference sequence). The CDR3 runs to 13 residues. Remarks on this clone: What it binds is unknown.

What was sequenced was PBMCs. The TCR was taken from a man aged 18 to 30 in good health and CMV-seropositive. This sequence joins TRBV27 and TRBJ2-7; D is perhaps TRBD1 (5 bases). The CDR3 DNA follows: TGTGCCAGCAGTTTAAGTGGACACTACGAGCAGTACTTC. Residues: CASSLSGHYEQYF.